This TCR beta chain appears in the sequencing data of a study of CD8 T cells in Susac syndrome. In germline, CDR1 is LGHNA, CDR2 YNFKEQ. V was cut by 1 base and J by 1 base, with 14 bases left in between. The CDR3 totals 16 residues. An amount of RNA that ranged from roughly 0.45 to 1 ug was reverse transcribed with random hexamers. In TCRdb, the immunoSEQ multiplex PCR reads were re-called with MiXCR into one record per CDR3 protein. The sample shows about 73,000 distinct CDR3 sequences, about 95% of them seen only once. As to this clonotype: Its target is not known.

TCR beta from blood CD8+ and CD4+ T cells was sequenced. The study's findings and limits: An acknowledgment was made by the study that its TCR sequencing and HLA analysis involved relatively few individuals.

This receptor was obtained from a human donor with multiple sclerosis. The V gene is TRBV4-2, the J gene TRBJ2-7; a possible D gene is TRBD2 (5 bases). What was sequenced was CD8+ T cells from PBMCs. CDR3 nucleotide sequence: TGTGCCAGCAGCCAAGCGGCGTCGGGATTTTCCTACGAGCAGTACTTC. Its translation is CASSQAASGFSYEQYF.